One and the same sample provided the 3 T cell receptor beta chains below, sequenced in a study of shared clonotypes between healthy human individuals. The naive CD8 subset, CD45RO-negative cells positively selected for CCR7, excluded terminally differentiated effector memory CD45RA+ cells. The method was immunoSEQ multiplex PCR; TCRdb's version includes in-frame clones alone and lacks a portion of them. The sample records around 580,000 clones, roughly 98% being singletons. The sample was naive CD8+ T cells sorted from blood. These receptors were collected from a man under 40 in good health.

V gene TRBV7-9 combines with J gene TRBJ2-5, with D unclear. Germline values: CDR1 SEHNR, CDR2 FQNEAQ (reference sequence). The ends were cut back, 5 bases at V and 4 bases at J, with 11 bases in the middle. The CDR3 loop spans 13 amino acids. The DNA of the CDR3 is TGTGCCAGCAGCCACCCCGAAAGAGAGACCCAGTACTTC. This gives the protein CASSHPERETQYF.

This rearrangement joins TRBV7-9 to TRBJ1-1; weak D call: TRBD1 (5 bases). Trimming stripped 2 bases from V and 1 base from J, with 11 bases between. Germline V gives CDR1 SEHNR, CDR2 FQNEAQ (reference sequence). The CDR3 length is 15 residues. CDR3 DNA sequence: TGTGCCAGCAGCTTAACATTGGGGCAGAACACTGAAGCTTTCTTT. Amino acids: CASSLTLGQNTEAFF.

The DNA of the CDR3 is TGTGCCAGCAGCCCCCCAGGGCCGCTAGCCTACGAGCAGTACTTC. Protein product: CASSPPGPLAYEQYF. The chain recombines TRBV7-9 with TRBJ2-7, with D perhaps TRBD1 (5 bases). This CDR3 comprises 15 residues. Germline V gene lookup returns CDR1 SEHNR and CDR2 FQNEAQ (reference sequence). Trimming left V 5 bases short and J 2 bases short, with 16 bases between.